The rows below give T cell receptor beta chains drawn from one sample of a study of T cells in Graves' hyperthyroidism and ophthalmopathy. TCRdb re-analysed the multiplex PCR reads in MiXCR, keeping a single row per CDR3 protein. This sample has approximately 500,000 distinct CDR3 sequences; about 45% occur once, and the top ten carry roughly 8.2%. Sequencing was carried out using peripheral blood or thyroid tissue (not recorded which). The receptors were gathered from a woman aged 18-29 years with Graves' hyperthyroidism. Both conserved end residues are part of each CDR3. A D gene is named only where the DNA matches it firmly. The size of a clone is reported for some rows only, either as once, few or many, or as a class for expanded clones.

CDR3nt: TGTGCCAGCAGCCCCGGGACAGGGCAGACTTCACCCCTCCACTTT
CDR3aa: CASSPGTGQTSPLHF
abundance: many
v_gene: TRBV3-1
d_gene: TRBD1
j_gene: TRBJ1-6

CDR3nt: TGCGCCAGCGCAGGACTAGCGGAGGTAGATACGCAGTATTTT
CDR3aa: CASAGLAEVDTQYF
abundance: few
v_gene: TRBV10-2
d_gene: TRBD2
j_gene: TRBJ2-3

CDR3nt: TGTGCCAGCAGCCCGGGACCGACCCAAGAGACCCAGTACTTC
CDR3aa: CASSPGPTQETQYF
abundance: NA
v_gene: TRBV5-4
d_gene: NA
j_gene: TRBJ2-5

CDR3nt: TGTGCCAGCAGTTTTGGGGACAGGACAAATTCACCCCTCCACTTT
CDR3aa: CASSFGDRTNSPLHF
abundance: many
v_gene: TRBV12-3/TRBV12-4
d_gene: TRBD1
j_gene: TRBJ1-6

CDR3nt: TGCGCCAGCAGTCTCACAGGGGCGTGGGGCTATGGCTACACCTTC
CDR3aa: CASSLTGAWGYGYTF
abundance: NA
v_gene: TRBV9
d_gene: TRBD1
j_gene: TRBJ1-2

CDR3nt: TGTGCCACCAGTGAATCACCGGGGTATGGCTACACCTTC
CDR3aa: CATSESPGYGYTF
abundance: many
v_gene: TRBV24-1
d_gene: NA
j_gene: TRBJ1-2

CDR3nt: TGTGCCAGTAGTATAGGAACTGACTATGGCTACACCTTC
CDR3aa: CASSIGTDYGYTF
abundance: many
v_gene: TRBV19
d_gene: NA
j_gene: TRBJ1-2

CDR3nt: TGTGCCACCAGTGATGGGGGGACAGGCTATGCAACTAATGAAAAACTGTTTTTT
CDR3aa: CATSDGGTGYATNEKLFF
abundance: many
v_gene: TRBV24-1
d_gene: TRBD1
j_gene: TRBJ1-4

CDR3nt: TGTGCCATCAGTGAAAAACAGGTCACAGATACGCAGTATTTT
CDR3aa: CAISEKQVTDTQYF
abundance: NA
v_gene: TRBV10-3
d_gene: NA
j_gene: TRBJ2-3

CDR3nt: TGTGCCTGGAGGGGCCACCGGGACAGACGCGAAGCTTTCTTT
CDR3aa: CAWRGHRDRREAFF
abundance: NA
v_gene: TRBV30
d_gene: TRBD1
j_gene: TRBJ1-1

CDR3nt: TGTGCCAGCAGCTTACAGGGACAGGGATATAGCAATCAGCCCCAGCATTTT
CDR3aa: CASSLQGQGYSNQPQHF
abundance: NA
v_gene: TRBV7-9
d_gene: TRBD1
j_gene: TRBJ1-5

CDR3nt: TGTGCCAGCAGCTTAGGTCCGGACAAGTCCTACGAGCAGTACTTC
CDR3aa: CASSLGPDKSYEQYF
abundance: many
v_gene: TRBV7-2
d_gene: NA
j_gene: TRBJ2-7

CDR3nt: TGTGCCAGCAGCCTTCTAGGGGGGAGCGAGACCCAGAACTTC
CDR3aa: CASSLLGGSETQNF
abundance: NA
v_gene: TRBV5-4
d_gene: NA
j_gene: TRBJ2-5

CDR3nt: TGCAGTGCTAGTTGGGCGGGAGTCAATGAGCAGTTCTTC
CDR3aa: CSASWAGVNEQFF
abundance: NA
v_gene: TRBV20-1
d_gene: TRBD2
j_gene: TRBJ2-1

CDR3nt: TGTGCCAGTAGTATTTCCGCAGGGAGGGAGACCCAGTACTTC
CDR3aa: CASSISAGRETQYF
abundance: NA
v_gene: TRBV19
d_gene: NA
j_gene: TRBJ2-5

CDR3nt: TGCGCCAGCAGCCCCGGGCGGGTCCTACGCCAGCCCCAGCATTTT
CDR3aa: CASSPGRVLRQPQHF
abundance: many
v_gene: TRBV4-1
d_gene: NA
j_gene: TRBJ1-5

CDR3nt: TGTGCCAGCAGTTTAGCAGGGGGGGCCCCTGAAGCTTTCTTT
CDR3aa: CASSLAGGAPEAFF
abundance: NA
v_gene: TRBV12-3/TRBV12-4
d_gene: NA
j_gene: TRBJ1-1

CDR3nt: TGTGCCACCAGCAGACCTCAGGGTACTTACGAGCAGTACTTC
CDR3aa: CATSRPQGTYEQYF
abundance: NA
v_gene: TRBV15
d_gene: NA
j_gene: TRBJ2-7

CDR3nt: TGCGCCAGCAGCTTGGACCTAGGCGCCCAGTACTTC
CDR3aa: CASSLDLGAQYF
abundance: NA
v_gene: TRBV5-1
d_gene: NA
j_gene: TRBJ2-7

CDR3nt: TGTGCCAGCAGCCAAATGACTAGCGGGAGTGGAGAGACCCAGTACTTC
CDR3aa: CASSQMTSGSGETQYF
abundance: NA
v_gene: TRBV14
d_gene: TRBD2
j_gene: TRBJ2-5

CDR3nt: TGTGCCAGCAGCTACGGAGTCGTCAACAATGAGCAGTTCTTC
CDR3aa: CASSYGVVNNEQFF
abundance: few
v_gene: TRBV7-9
d_gene: NA
j_gene: TRBJ2-1

CDR3nt: TGTGCCAGCAGGCTACTAGCGGGATGGGAGACCCAGTACTTC
CDR3aa: CASRLLAGWETQYF
abundance: NA
v_gene: TRBV2
d_gene: TRBD2
j_gene: TRBJ2-5

CDR3nt: TGTGCCAGCAGCGGGGAACAGGCAACTAATGAAAAACTGTTTTTT
CDR3aa: CASSGEQATNEKLFF
abundance: many
v_gene: TRBV5-8
d_gene: NA
j_gene: TRBJ1-4

CDR3nt: TGTGCCAGCAGTTTTACAGAGTTGTCCTACGAGCAGTACTTC
CDR3aa: CASSFTELSYEQYF
abundance: many
v_gene: TRBV12-3/TRBV12-4
d_gene: NA
j_gene: TRBJ2-7

CDR3nt: TGTGCCAGCAGCAAACTCAGGACCCAGTACTTC
CDR3aa: CASSKLRTQYF
abundance: NA
v_gene: TRBV5-8
d_gene: NA
j_gene: TRBJ2-5

CDR3nt: TGTGCCAGCAGGGACTATCCCACAGATACGCAGTATTTT
CDR3aa: CASRDYPTDTQYF
abundance: NA
v_gene: TRBV2
d_gene: NA
j_gene: TRBJ2-3

CDR3nt: TGCGCCAGCACCCCGGGACAGGGGGGTACTGAAGCTTTCTTT
CDR3aa: CASTPGQGGTEAFF
abundance: NA
v_gene: TRBV10-2
d_gene: TRBD1
j_gene: TRBJ1-1

CDR3nt: TGTGCCAGCAGCTTATTTCTAGCAAACGAGCAGTACTTC
CDR3aa: CASSLFLANEQYF
abundance: many
v_gene: TRBV7-2
d_gene: NA
j_gene: TRBJ2-7

CDR3nt: TGCAGTGCCTACTGGGATGTATCTAACTATGGCTACACCTTC
CDR3aa: CSAYWDVSNYGYTF
abundance: once
v_gene: TRBV20-1
d_gene: NA
j_gene: TRBJ1-2

CDR3nt: TGTGCCAGCAGTGAAGCGCTTCCTGGGACGGCCTACGAGCAGTACTTC
CDR3aa: CASSEALPGTAYEQYF
abundance: many
v_gene: TRBV2
d_gene: NA
j_gene: TRBJ2-7

CDR3nt: TGTGCCAGCAGCTTATCGGGGATGGGGGAGACCCAGTACTTC
CDR3aa: CASSLSGMGETQYF
abundance: NA
v_gene: TRBV7-2
d_gene: NA
j_gene: TRBJ2-5

CDR3nt: TGCAGTGCTAGAGATCCAGGTTCAAAGGGCTACACCTTC
CDR3aa: CSARDPGSKGYTF
abundance: many
v_gene: TRBV20-1
d_gene: NA
j_gene: TRBJ1-2

CDR3nt: TGTGCCAGCAGCGTAGATGGGGAAAATCAGCCCCAGCATTTT
CDR3aa: CASSVDGENQPQHF
abundance: NA
v_gene: TRBV9
d_gene: NA
j_gene: TRBJ1-5

CDR3nt: TGCAGTGCTAGAGAGGGCTCTCAGCCCCAGCATTTT
CDR3aa: CSAREGSQPQHF
abundance: NA
v_gene: TRBV20-1
d_gene: NA
j_gene: TRBJ1-5

CDR3nt: TGTGCCTGGTCCGTGGGAAAAGCCTACGAGCAGTACTTC
CDR3aa: CAWSVGKAYEQYF
abundance: few
v_gene: TRBV30
d_gene: NA
j_gene: TRBJ2-7

CDR3nt: TGTGCCAGCCCGAGGGGGAGCGAGCAGTACTTC
CDR3aa: CASPRGSEQYF
abundance: few
v_gene: TRBV2
d_gene: NA
j_gene: TRBJ2-7

CDR3nt: TGCAGCGTGCCGGGGGAAGGTACTGAAAAACTGTTTTTT
CDR3aa: CSVPGEGTEKLFF
abundance: NA
v_gene: TRBV29-1
d_gene: NA
j_gene: TRBJ1-4

CDR3nt: TGTGCCATCAGGGAGACAGATTACAATGAGCAGTTCTTC
CDR3aa: CAIRETDYNEQFF
abundance: few
v_gene: TRBV10-3
d_gene: NA
j_gene: TRBJ2-1

CDR3nt: TGTGCCAGCACCTTAGAGACAGGTAGCACAGATACGCAGTATTTT
CDR3aa: CASTLETGSTDTQYF
abundance: NA
v_gene: TRBV12-3/TRBV12-4
d_gene: NA
j_gene: TRBJ2-3

CDR3nt: TGTGCCAGCAGGGGACAGGTCAATGAAAAACTGTTTTTT
CDR3aa: CASRGQVNEKLFF
abundance: NA
v_gene: TRBV12-3/TRBV12-4
d_gene: TRBD1
j_gene: TRBJ1-4

CDR3nt: TGCAGCGTTGTTGGGGGGGGAAGCACCGGGGAGCTGTTTTTT
CDR3aa: CSVVGGGSTGELFF
abundance: NA
v_gene: TRBV29-1
d_gene: TRBD2
j_gene: TRBJ2-2

CDR3nt: TGCAGCACGGGACAGGGGGGGCAGCCCCAGCATTTT
CDR3aa: CSTGQGGQPQHF
abundance: NA
v_gene: TRBV29-1
d_gene: TRBD1
j_gene: TRBJ1-5

CDR3nt: TGTGCCACCAGTGATCCAAGGGGGGATGGCAATCAGCCCCCGCATTTT
CDR3aa: CATSDPRGDGNQPPHF
abundance: NA
v_gene: TRBV24-1
d_gene: NA
j_gene: TRBJ1-5

CDR3nt: TGTGCCACCAGGGGACTAGCGGGAGGGCCGGGAAGAACCGGGGAGCTGTTTTTT
CDR3aa: CATRGLAGGPGRTGELFF
abundance: many
v_gene: TRBV15
d_gene: TRBD2
j_gene: TRBJ2-2

CDR3nt: TGTGCCAGCAGTGAAGTCTGGACAGGGGGCGAGATGGAGACCCAGTACTTC
CDR3aa: CASSEVWTGGEMETQYF
abundance: NA
v_gene: TRBV6-5
d_gene: TRBD1
j_gene: TRBJ2-5

CDR3nt: TGCGCCAGCAGTGAGTCGGGTACGGGAGTTCCCTACGAGCAGTACTTC
CDR3aa: CASSESGTGVPYEQYF
abundance: NA
v_gene: TRBV10-1
d_gene: NA
j_gene: TRBJ2-7

CDR3nt: TGCAGTGCTAGAGGTGGGGGACTAGCGGGTGACAACAATGAGCAGTTCTTC
CDR3aa: CSARGGGLAGDNNEQFF
abundance: NA
v_gene: TRBV20-1
d_gene: TRBD2
j_gene: TRBJ2-1

CDR3nt: TGTGCCTCCCTATCAGCCTCCACCTACGAGCAGTACTTC
CDR3aa: CASLSASTYEQYF
abundance: NA
v_gene: TRBV7-2
d_gene: NA
j_gene: TRBJ2-7

CDR3nt: TGCAGTGCTAGCGGGCGCAGGGCCCCTTACGAGCAGTACTTC
CDR3aa: CSASGRRAPYEQYF
abundance: NA
v_gene: TRBV20-1
d_gene: NA
j_gene: TRBJ2-7

CDR3nt: TGTGCCAGCACGTACTCGTGGGTCTCACCCCTCCACTTT
CDR3aa: CASTYSWVSPLHF
abundance: many
v_gene: TRBV5-6
d_gene: NA
j_gene: TRBJ1-6

CDR3nt: TGCAGCGTTGGGGGACAGGGAGTCTCGTACGAGCAGTACTTC
CDR3aa: CSVGGQGVSYEQYF
abundance: NA
v_gene: TRBV29-1
d_gene: TRBD1
j_gene: TRBJ2-7

CDR3nt: TGTGCCTGGAGTGAGGGGTTCAATGGCTACACCTTC
CDR3aa: CAWSEGFNGYTF
abundance: once
v_gene: TRBV30
d_gene: NA
j_gene: TRBJ1-2

CDR3nt: TGTGCCAGCAGCACGTGGCCAGGGGACGGCGAGCAGTACTTC
CDR3aa: CASSTWPGDGEQYF
abundance: many
v_gene: TRBV7-9
d_gene: NA
j_gene: TRBJ2-7

CDR3nt: TGCGCCAGCAGCTTGGCCGCGCAGACTGAAGCTTTCTTT
CDR3aa: CASSLAAQTEAFF
abundance: NA
v_gene: TRBV5-1
d_gene: NA
j_gene: TRBJ1-1

CDR3nt: TGTGCCAGCAGGAGACCAGGCGGACTAGCGGGAGGGCGGCGGGAGACCCAGTACTTC
CDR3aa: CASRRPGGLAGGRRETQYF
abundance: many
v_gene: TRBV11-2
d_gene: TRBD2
j_gene: TRBJ2-5

CDR3nt: TGCAGCGTTGACGGTCTAGTCACCTACAATGAGCAGTACTTC
CDR3aa: CSVDGLVTYNEQYF
abundance: NA
v_gene: TRBV29-1
d_gene: NA
j_gene: TRBJ2-7

CDR3nt: TGCAGTGCTAGGACAGCTGCTGCGAGGAACACTGAAGCTTTCTTT
CDR3aa: CSARTAAARNTEAFF
abundance: many
v_gene: TRBV20-1
d_gene: NA
j_gene: TRBJ1-1

CDR3nt: TGTGCCAGCAGCTTAGCAATTAGGGGAGGATCACCCCTCCACTTT
CDR3aa: CASSLAIRGGSPLHF
abundance: many
v_gene: TRBV7-2
d_gene: NA
j_gene: TRBJ1-6

CDR3nt: TGCAGCGTTGATGGGACGGACAACTATGGCTACACCATATATTTT
CDR3aa: CSVDGTDNYGYTIYF
abundance: NA
v_gene: TRBV29-1
d_gene: NA
j_gene: TRBJ1-3

CDR3nt: TGTGCCAGCAGTATAACAGGGGGTGAGACCGGGGAGCTGTTTTTT
CDR3aa: CASSITGGETGELFF
abundance: many
v_gene: TRBV12-3/TRBV12-4
d_gene: TRBD1
j_gene: TRBJ2-2